The sequence of this T cell receptor (beta chain) was determined in a study of blood T cell repertoires in COVID-19. The germline V gene has CDR1 SGHVS and CDR2 FNYEAQ. The CDR3 is made up of 15 amino acids. The V and J ends lost 0 bases and 0 bases respectively, with 5 bases between them. Here immunoSEQ multiplex PCR was the method, and the copy in TCRdb shows in-frame clones only, minus some. The sample lists tens of thousands of clones, over 65% occurring once. The sequence came from a woman aged 55-70 years with acute or convalescent COVID-19. The chain recombines TRBV7-6 with TRBJ2-2; D not certain. The specimen was peripheral blood. The CDR3 nucleotides read TGTGCCAGCAGCTTAGCCGACACGAACACCGGGGAGCTGTTTTTT. Its translation: CASSLADTNTGELFF. Full variable domain (remainder filled in from reference TRBV7-6 and TRBJ2-2): GAGVSQSPRYKVTKRGQDVALRCDPISGHVSLYWYRQALGQGPEFLTYFNYEAQQDKSGLPNDRFSAERPEGSISTLTIQRTEQRDSAMYRCASSLADTNTGELFFGEGSRLTVL.